The 7 T cell receptor beta chains presented below share a single source sample, sequenced in a study of cytomegalovirus exposure and HLA in healthy donors. PCR used 60 Vbeta primers and 13 Jbeta primers. The assay was immunoSEQ multiplex PCR, and TCRdb's table has in-frame clones only and misses some. The sample lists about 160,000 clones, 80% to 90% seen once, with approximately 11% in the top ten. The sample taken for sequencing was PBMCs. The receptors originated from a man aged 50-60 years in good health and CMV-seropositive.

V is TRBV28 and J is TRBJ1-4; 9 nucleotides match TRBD1. Germline V gene lookup returns CDR1 MDHEN and CDR2 SYDVKM. The CDR3 extends over 15 amino acids. V shed 7 bases, J shed 4 bases, and the junction held 7 bases outside the gene matches. CDR3 amino acids: CASIRGQGFNEKLFF. The CDR3 DNA reads TGTGCCAGCATAAGAGGACAGGGGTTTAATGAAAAACTGTTTTTT.

The genes are TRBV7-2 and TRBJ2-2, with 7 bases identical to TRBD1. CDR1 is SGHTA, CDR2 FQGNSA, per germline. The CDR3 loop spans 16 amino acids. Trimming cost V 3 bases and J 4 bases; bases outside gene matches: 8. CDR3 amino acids: CASSLTGKVLTGELFF. The CDR3 bases are TGTGCCAGCAGCTTGACAGGGAAGGTTCTCACCGGGGAGCTGTTTTTT.

V is TRBV19 and J is TRBJ2-7; 9 bases map to TRBD1. Trimming cost V 3 bases and J 1 base; bases outside gene matches: 4. This CDR3 region has 15 residues. From germline, CDR1 is LNHDA and CDR2 SQIVND (reference sequence). CDR3 sequence: CASSMQGQGSYEQYF. CDR3 DNA sequence: TGTGCCAGTAGTATGCAAGGACAGGGGTCCTACGAGCAGTACTTC.

The chain recombines TRBV28 with TRBJ1-5; unclear D gene. This CDR3 has 12 residues. The V end lost 4 bases, the J end lost 3 bases, and 4 bases lay between the germline ends. Germline CDR1 MDHEN, CDR2 SYDVKM. CDR3 DNA sequence: TGTGCCAGCAGTTCCAACAATCAGCCCCAGCATTTT. It specifies CASSSNNQPQHF.

The rearrangement joins TRBV4-2 to TRBJ2-3, with D tentatively TRBD2 (6 bases). Germline CDR1 and CDR2: LGHNA and YNFKEQ. Between the trimmed V and J ends, which lost 1 base and 0 bases, there was a span of 20 bases. This CDR3 is built from 19 residues. CDR3 residues: CASSQGGGTAGLSTDTQYF. The CDR3 region has the DNA TGTGCCAGCAGCCAAGGGGGTGGCACGGCGGGGTTAAGCACAGATACGCAGTATTTT.

The chain's CDR3 is CATSPGRGSTDTQYF. CDR3 sequence (DNA): TGTGCCACCAGCCCAGGACGGGGGAGCACAGATACGCAGTATTTT. V and J are TRBV15 and TRBJ2-3; D may be TRBD2 (6 bases). V was cut by 5 bases and J by 0 bases, with 12 bases left in between. Germline lookup yields CDR1 LNHNV and CDR2 YYDKDF (reference sequence). The CDR3 is 15 amino acids.

The chain has TRBV11-3 and TRBJ2-1, with D perhaps TRBD1 (6 bases). Germline assignment: CDR1 SGHNT and CDR2 YENEEA. V lost 3 bases and J 3 bases, leaving 12 bases between the germline ends. The CDR3 loop spans 15 amino acids. The CDR3 region has the DNA TGTGCCAGCAGCTTCGGACAGACGTTCTACAATGAGCAGTTCTTC. This codes for CASSFGQTFYNEQFF.